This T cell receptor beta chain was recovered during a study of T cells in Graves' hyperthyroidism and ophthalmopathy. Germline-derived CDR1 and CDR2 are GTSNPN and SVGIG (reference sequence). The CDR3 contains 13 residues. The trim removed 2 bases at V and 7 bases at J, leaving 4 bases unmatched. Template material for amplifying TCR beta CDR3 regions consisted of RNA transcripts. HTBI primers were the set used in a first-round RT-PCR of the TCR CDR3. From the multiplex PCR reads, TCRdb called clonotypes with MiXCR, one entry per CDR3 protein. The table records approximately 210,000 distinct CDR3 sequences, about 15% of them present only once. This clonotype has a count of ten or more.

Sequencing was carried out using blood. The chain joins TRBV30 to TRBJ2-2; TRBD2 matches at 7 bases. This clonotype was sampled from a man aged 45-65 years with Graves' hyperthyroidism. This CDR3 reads CAWSKRDGGELFF. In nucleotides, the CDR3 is TGTGCCTGGAGTAAGCGGGACGGCGGGGAGCTGTTTTTT.